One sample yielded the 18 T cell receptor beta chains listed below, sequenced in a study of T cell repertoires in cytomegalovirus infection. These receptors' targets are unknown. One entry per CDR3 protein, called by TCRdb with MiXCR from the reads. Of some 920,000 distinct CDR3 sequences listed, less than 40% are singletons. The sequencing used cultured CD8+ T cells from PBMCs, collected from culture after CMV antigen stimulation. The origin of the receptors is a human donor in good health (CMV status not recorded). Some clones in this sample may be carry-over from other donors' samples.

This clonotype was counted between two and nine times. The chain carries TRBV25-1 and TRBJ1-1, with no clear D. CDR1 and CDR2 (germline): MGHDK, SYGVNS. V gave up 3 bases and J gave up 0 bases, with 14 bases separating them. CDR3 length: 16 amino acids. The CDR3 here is CASSDEYVGLNTEAFF. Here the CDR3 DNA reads TGTGCCAGCAGTGATGAGTATGTGGGATTGAACACTGAAGCTTTCTTT. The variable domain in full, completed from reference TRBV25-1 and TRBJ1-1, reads EADIYQTPRYLVIGTGKKITLECSQTMGHDKMYWYQQDPGMELHLIHYSYGVNSTEKGDLSSESTVSRIRTEHFPLTLESARPSHTSQYLCASSDEYVGLNTEAFFGQGTRLTVV.

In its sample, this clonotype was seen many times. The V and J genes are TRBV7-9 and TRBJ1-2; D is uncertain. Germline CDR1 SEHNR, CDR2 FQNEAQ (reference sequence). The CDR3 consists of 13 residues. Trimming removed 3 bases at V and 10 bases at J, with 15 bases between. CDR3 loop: CASSFNMGIDYTF. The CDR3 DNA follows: TGTGCCAGCAGCTTCAACATGGGTATAGACTACACCTTC.

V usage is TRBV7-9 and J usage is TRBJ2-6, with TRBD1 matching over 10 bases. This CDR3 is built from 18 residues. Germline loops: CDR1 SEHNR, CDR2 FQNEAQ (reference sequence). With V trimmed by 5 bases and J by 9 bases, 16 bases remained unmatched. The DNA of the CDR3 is TGTGCCAGCAGCCTCTTGACAGGGGGCTTCCCTGGTGTCAACGTCCTGACTTTC. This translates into CASSLLTGGFPGVNVLTF.

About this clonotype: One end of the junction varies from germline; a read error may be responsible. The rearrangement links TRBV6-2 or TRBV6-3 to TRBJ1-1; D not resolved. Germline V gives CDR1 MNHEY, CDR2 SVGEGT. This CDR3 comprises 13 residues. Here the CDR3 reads CANSYSRVAEAFF. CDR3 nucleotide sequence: TGTGCCAACAGTTACTCGCGGGTGGCTGAAGCTTTCTTT.

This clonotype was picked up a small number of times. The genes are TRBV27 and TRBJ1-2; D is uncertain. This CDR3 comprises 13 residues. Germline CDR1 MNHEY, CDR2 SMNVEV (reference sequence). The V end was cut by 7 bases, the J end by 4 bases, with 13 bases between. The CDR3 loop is CASNSLEGYGYTF. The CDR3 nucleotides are TGTGCCAGCAATTCCCTCGAGGGCTATGGCTACACCTTC.

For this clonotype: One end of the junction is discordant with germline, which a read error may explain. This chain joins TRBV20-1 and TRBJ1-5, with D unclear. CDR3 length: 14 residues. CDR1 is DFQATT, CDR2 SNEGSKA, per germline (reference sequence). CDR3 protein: CSASHSGDNQPQHF. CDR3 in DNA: TGCAGCGCTAGCCACAGTGGCGACAATCAGCCCCAGCATTTT.

The CDR3 sequence: CSVELVGELFF. CDR3 bases: TGCAGCGTTGAATTGGTCGGGGAGCTGTTTTTT. The chain joins TRBV29-1 to TRBJ2-2; unclear D gene. Between the trimmed V and J ends, which lost 2 bases and 7 bases, there was a span of 5 bases. CDR1 is SQVTM, CDR2 ANQGSEA, per germline. The CDR3 consists of 11 residues.

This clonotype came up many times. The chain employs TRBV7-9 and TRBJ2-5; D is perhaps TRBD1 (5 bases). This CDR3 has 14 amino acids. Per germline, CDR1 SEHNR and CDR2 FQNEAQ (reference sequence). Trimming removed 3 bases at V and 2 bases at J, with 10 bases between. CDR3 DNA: TGTGCCAGCAGCTTTAGTCCAGGGCAAGAGACCCAGTACTTC. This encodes CASSFSPGQETQYF.

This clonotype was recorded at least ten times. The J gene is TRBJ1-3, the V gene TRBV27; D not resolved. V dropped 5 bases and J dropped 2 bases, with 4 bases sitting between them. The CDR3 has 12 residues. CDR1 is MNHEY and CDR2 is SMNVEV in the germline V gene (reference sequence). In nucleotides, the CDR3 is TGTGCCAGCAGTGGGACTGGAAACACCATATATTTT. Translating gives CASSGTGNTIYF.

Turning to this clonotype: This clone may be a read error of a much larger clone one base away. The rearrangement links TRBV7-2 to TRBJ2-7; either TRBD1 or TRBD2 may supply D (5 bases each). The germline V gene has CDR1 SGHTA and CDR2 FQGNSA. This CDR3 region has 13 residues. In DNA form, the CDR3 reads TGTGTCAGCAGCCGGGACGGCTCCTACGAGCAGTACTTC. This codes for CVSSRDGSYEQYF. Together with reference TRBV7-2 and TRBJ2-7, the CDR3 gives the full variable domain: GAGVSQSPSNKVTEKGKDVELRCDPISGHTALYWYRQSLGQGLEFLIYFQGNSAPDKSGLPSDRFSAERTGGSVSTLTIQRTQQEDSAVYLCVSSRDGSYEQYFGPGTRLTVT.

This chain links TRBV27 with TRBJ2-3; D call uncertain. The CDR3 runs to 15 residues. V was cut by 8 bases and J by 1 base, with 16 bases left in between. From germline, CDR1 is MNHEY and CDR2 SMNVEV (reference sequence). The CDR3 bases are TGTGCCAGCGGCCACGACCCCGCGGGCACAGATACGCAGTATTTT. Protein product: CASGHDPAGTDTQYF.

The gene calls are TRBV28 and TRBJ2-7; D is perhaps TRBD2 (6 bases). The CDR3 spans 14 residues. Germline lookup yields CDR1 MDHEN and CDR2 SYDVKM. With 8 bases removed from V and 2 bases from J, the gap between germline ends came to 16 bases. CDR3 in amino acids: CASGSRGITYEQYV. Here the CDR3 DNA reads TGTGCCAGCGGATCGCGGGGTATCACCTACGAGCAGTACGTC.

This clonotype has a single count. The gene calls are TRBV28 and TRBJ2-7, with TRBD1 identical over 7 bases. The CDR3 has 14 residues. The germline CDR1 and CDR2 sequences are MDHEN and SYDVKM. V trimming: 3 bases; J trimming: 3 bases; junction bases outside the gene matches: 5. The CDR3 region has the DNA TGTGCCAGCAGTTTCGAGGGGGCCCGCTACGAGCAGTACTTC. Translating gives CASSFEGARYEQYF.

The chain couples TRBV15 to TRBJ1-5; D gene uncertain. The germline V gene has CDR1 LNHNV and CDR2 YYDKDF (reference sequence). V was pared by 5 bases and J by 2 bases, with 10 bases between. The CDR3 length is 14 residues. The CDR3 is CATSALVGNQPQHF. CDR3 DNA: TGTGCCACCAGCGCCCTAGTTGGCAATCAGCCCCAGCATTTT.

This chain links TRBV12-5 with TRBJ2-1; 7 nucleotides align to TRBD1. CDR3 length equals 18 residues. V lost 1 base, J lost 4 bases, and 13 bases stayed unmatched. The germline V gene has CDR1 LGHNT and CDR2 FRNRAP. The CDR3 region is CASGLAGLVDRRYNEQFF. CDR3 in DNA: TGTGCTAGTGGTTTGGCGGGTTTGGTGGACAGGAGGTACAATGAGCAGTTCTTC. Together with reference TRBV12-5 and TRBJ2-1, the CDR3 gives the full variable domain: DARVTQTPRHKVTEMGQEVTMRCQPILGHNTVFWYRQTMMQGLELLAYFRNRAPLDDSGMPKDRFSAEMPDATLATLKIQPSEPRDSAVYFCASGLAGLVDRRYNEQFFGPGTRLTVL.

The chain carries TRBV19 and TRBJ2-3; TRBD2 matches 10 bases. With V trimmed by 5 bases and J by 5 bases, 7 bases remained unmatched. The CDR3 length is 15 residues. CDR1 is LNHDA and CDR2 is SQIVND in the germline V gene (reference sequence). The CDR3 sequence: CASSEAGGAGDTQYF. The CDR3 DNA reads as TGTGCCAGTAGTGAAGCGGGGGGGGCGGGAGATACGCAGTATTTT.

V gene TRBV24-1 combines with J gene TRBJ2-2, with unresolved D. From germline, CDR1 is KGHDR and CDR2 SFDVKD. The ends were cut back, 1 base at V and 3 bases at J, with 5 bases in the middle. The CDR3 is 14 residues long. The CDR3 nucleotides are TGTGCCACCAGTGATTTAGCTGACACCGGGGAGCTGTTTTTT. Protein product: CATSDLADTGELFF.

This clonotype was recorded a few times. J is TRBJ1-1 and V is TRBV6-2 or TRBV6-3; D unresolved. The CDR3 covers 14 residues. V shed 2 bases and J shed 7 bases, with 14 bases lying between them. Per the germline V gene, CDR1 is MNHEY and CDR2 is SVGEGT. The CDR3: CASSYGVFKDEAFF. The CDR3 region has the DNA TGTGCCAGCAGTTACGGGGTCTTCAAAGATGAAGCTTTCTTT.